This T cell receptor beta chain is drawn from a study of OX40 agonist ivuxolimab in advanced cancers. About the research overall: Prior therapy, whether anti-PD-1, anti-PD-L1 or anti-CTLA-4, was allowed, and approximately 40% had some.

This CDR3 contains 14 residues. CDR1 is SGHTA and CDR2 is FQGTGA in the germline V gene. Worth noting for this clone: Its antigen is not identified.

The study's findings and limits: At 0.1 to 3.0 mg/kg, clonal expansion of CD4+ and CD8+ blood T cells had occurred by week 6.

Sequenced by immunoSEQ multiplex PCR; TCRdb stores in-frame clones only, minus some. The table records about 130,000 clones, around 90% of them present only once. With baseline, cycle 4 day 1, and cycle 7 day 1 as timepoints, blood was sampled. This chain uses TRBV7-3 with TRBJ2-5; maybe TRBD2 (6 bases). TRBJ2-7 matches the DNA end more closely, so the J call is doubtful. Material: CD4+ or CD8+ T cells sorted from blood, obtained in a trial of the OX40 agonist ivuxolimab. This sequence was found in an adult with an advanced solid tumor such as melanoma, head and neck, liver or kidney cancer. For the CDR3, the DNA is TGTGCCAGCAGCCCGGCGGGGCAGCCCTACGAGCAGTACTTC. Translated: CASSPAGQPYEQYF.